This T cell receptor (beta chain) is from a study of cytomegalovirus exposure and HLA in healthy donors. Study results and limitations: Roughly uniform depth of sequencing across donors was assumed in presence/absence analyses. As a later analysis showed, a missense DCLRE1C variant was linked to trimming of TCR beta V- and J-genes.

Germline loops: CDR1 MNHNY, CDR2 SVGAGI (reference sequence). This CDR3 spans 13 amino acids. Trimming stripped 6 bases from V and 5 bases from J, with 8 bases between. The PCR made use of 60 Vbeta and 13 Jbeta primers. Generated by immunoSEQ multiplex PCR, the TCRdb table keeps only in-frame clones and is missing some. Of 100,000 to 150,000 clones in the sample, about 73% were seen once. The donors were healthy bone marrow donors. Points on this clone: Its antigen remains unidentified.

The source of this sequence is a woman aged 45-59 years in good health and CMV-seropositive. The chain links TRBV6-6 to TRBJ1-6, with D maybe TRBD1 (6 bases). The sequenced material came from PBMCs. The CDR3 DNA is TGTGCCAGCAGCCGGACAGATAATTCACCCCTCCACTTT. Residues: CASSRTDNSPLHF.